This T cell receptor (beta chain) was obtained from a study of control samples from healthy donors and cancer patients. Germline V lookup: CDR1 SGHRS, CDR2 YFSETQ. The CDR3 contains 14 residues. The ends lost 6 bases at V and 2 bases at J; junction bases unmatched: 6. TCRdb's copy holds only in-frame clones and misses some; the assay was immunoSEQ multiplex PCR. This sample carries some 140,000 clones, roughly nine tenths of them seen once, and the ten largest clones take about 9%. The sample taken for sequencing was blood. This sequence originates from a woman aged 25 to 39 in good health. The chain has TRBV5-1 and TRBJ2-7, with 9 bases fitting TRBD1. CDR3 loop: CASTPGTGTYEQYF. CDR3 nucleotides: TGCGCCAGCACCCCCGGGACAGGGACCTACGAGCAGTACTTC.